The 26 T cell receptor beta chains in this list originate from one sample, sequenced in a study of T-cell reconstitution after alpha-beta-depleted transplantation in children. Unique molecular identifiers were used in preparing the TCRbeta library. In TCRdb, the PCR reads were re-called with MiXCR into one record per CDR3 protein. This table holds hundreds of thousands of distinct CDR3 sequences, roughly 23% found once. The sequencing used PBMCs, mostly from graft donor cells, collected 360 days after TCRalphabeta/CD19-depleted stem cell transplant. All receptors come from a boy under three years old who had a stem cell transplant for acute myeloid leukemia, so the T cells may come from the graft donor.

The V call is TRBV6-2 or TRBV6-3, the J call TRBJ2-5; tentatively, D is TRBD2 (6 bases). Germline CDR1 MNHEY, CDR2 SVGEGT. There are 13 residues in the CDR3. V lost 6 bases to trimming and J lost 1 base, with 9 bases between them. The CDR3: CASRGLPQETQYF. The CDR3, as DNA: TGTGCCAGCAGGGGACTGCCCCAAGAGACCCAGTACTTC.

This clonotype was detected ten times or more. V usage is TRBV20-1 and J usage is TRBJ2-2; 7 bases agree with TRBD1. After removal of 2 bases from V and 5 bases from J, the junction contained 5 bases not matched to a gene. Germline lookup yields CDR1 DFQATT and CDR2 SNEGSKA (reference sequence). This CDR3 spans 14 amino acids. Here the CDR3 reads CSARSNRGTGELFF. The DNA of the CDR3 is TGCAGTGCTAGATCGAACAGGGGAACCGGGGAGCTGTTTTTT.

The chain combines TRBV6-1 with TRBJ2-2; 7 positions match TRBD2. Germline trimming cut 7 bases from V and 1 base from J; bases unmatched to any gene: 9. The CDR3 is 16 residues long. Germline loops: CDR1 MNHNS, CDR2 SASEGT. CDR3 nucleotides: TGTGCCAGCACCCAAAGCGGGGCAGGGAACACCGGGGAGCTGTTTTTT. Residues: CASTQSGAGNTGELFF.

V gene TRBV11-1 combines with J gene TRBJ1-4; 7 nucleotides align to TRBD1. The germline CDR1 and CDR2 sequences are SGHAT and FQDESV (reference sequence). This CDR3 is 14 amino acids long. The V segment lost 5 bases and the J segment 6 bases; nucleotides outside the gene matches: 6. The CDR3: CASSLGTADEKLFF. In DNA, the CDR3 is TGTGCCAGCAGCCTCGGGACAGCTGATGAAAAACTGTTTTTT.

The chain couples TRBV20-1 to TRBJ1-4, with D possibly TRBD1 on 5 matching bases. CDR1 DFQATT and CDR2 SNEGSKA come from the germline V gene (reference sequence). Trimming took off 4 bases at V and 3 bases at J, with 9 bases between the two ends. This CDR3 is 13 amino acids long. The CDR3: CSAMRGANEKLFF. Written as DNA, the CDR3 is TGCAGTGCTATGAGGGGAGCTAATGAAAAACTGTTTTTT.

The V gene is TRBV5-1, the J gene TRBJ2-3; 8 bases are shared with TRBD2. The junction had 2 bases not matched to a gene; V was cut back by 1 base and J by 1 base. This CDR3 comprises 15 residues. Germline V gene sequence: CDR1 SGHRS, CDR2 YFSETQ. The DNA for the CDR3 is TGCGCCAGCAGCTTGTACGGGGGGGGCACAGATACGCAGTATTTT. This translates into CASSLYGGGTDTQYF.

The rearrangement links TRBV7-9 to TRBJ2-7; D is unresolved. The CDR3 length is 14 residues. Between the trimmed V and J ends, which lost 5 bases and 1 base, there was a span of 12 bases. The germline V gene encodes CDR1 SEHNR and CDR2 FQNEAQ (reference sequence). This chain's CDR3 is CASSPVWGSYEQYF. The CDR3 coding sequence is TGTGCCAGCAGCCCCGTCTGGGGATCCTACGAGCAGTACTTC.

V gene TRBV5-6 combines with J gene TRBJ2-4; D might be TRBD1 or TRBD2, each matching 5 bases. This CDR3 has 14 amino acids. V was pared by 1 base and J by 8 bases, with 13 bases between. Germline V gives CDR1 SGHDT, CDR2 YYEEEE. The DNA for the CDR3 is TGTGCCAGCAGCTTGTTCGGGGCGGTGGACATTCAGTACTTC. This gives the protein CASSLFGAVDIQYF. The variable domain in full, completed from reference TRBV5-6 and TRBJ2-4, reads DAGVTQSPTHLIKTRGQQVTLRCSPKSGHDTVSWYQQALGQGPQFIFQYYEEEERQRGNFPDRFSGHQFPNYSSELNVNALLLGDSALYLCASSLFGAVDIQYFGAGTRLSVL.

V gene TRBV27 combines with J gene TRBJ2-3; D ambiguous. V lost 8 bases, J lost 4 bases, and 7 bases lay in between. Germline lookup yields CDR1 MNHEY and CDR2 SMNVEV (reference sequence). The length of the CDR3 is 11 residues. The CDR3 bases are TGTGCCAGCGGGAACTCAGATACGCAGTATTTT. It translates to CASGNSDTQYF.

This clonotype was seen repeatedly, ten times or more. DNA of the CDR3: TGTGCCAGCAGTTTTAGTAGAAGCACAGATACGCAGTATTTT. Residues: CASSFSRSTDTQYF. This rearrangement joins TRBV12-3 or TRBV12-4 to TRBJ2-3, with D uncertain. V was pared by 3 bases and J by 0 bases, with 7 bases between. This CDR3 is built from 14 residues.

The chain uses TRBV20-1 and TRBJ2-7; 8 bases match TRBD1. The J segment lost 6 bases and the V segment lost 6 bases, leaving 10 bases of the junction unmatched. CDR1 is DFQATT and CDR2 is SNEGSKA in the germline V gene (reference sequence). The CDR3 has 13 amino acids. The CDR3 sequence: CSARDRMGAEQYV. Here the CDR3 DNA reads TGCAGTGCCCGGGACAGGATGGGAGCCGAGCAGTACGTC.

This clonotype was observed many times. The chain employs TRBV5-1 and TRBJ2-1, with D maybe TRBD1 (5 bases). Trimming removed 5 bases at V and 8 bases at J, with 8 bases between. Germline CDR1 SGHRS, CDR2 YFSETQ. This CDR3 has 11 amino acids. CDR3 sequence (DNA): TGCGCCAGCAGGGGGCCCGATGAGCAGTTCTTC. Its protein product is CASRGPDEQFF. The variable domain in full, with the rest retrieved from reference TRBV5-1 and TRBJ2-1, is KAGVTQTPRYLIKTRGQQVTLSCSPISGHRSVSWYQQTPGQGLQFLFEYFSETQRNKGNFPGRFSGRQFSNSRSEMNVSTLELGDSALYLCASRGPDEQFFGPGTRLTVL.

This clonotype was picked up many times. J is TRBJ1-2 and V is TRBV6-1; 8 bases agree with TRBD1. Germline V gives CDR1 MNHNS, CDR2 SASEGT. The V gene end was trimmed by 6 bases and the J gene end by 4 bases; junction bases not matched to a gene: 10. The CDR3 is made up of 15 amino acids. The CDR3 here is CASSVEGQVTYGYTF. The DNA for the CDR3 is TGTGCCAGCAGCGTAGAGGGACAGGTGACCTATGGCTACACCTTC.

Notes on this clonotype: A much more abundant neighbour one base away suggests this may be a read error. This chain uses TRBV20-1 with TRBJ2-2; 9 bases are a match to TRBD1. Germline V lookup: CDR1 DFQATT, CDR2 SNEGSKA (reference sequence). The CDR3 has 17 residues. CDR3 region: CSVRRTGVSASPGELFF. CDR3 nucleotide sequence: TGCAGTGTTAGAAGGACAGGGGTTTCTGCGTCCCCCGGGGAGCTGTTTTTT.

CDR3 protein: CASRPHLGISYEQYV. DNA for the CDR3: TGTGCCAGCAGGCCCCACCTGGGGATTAGCTACGAGCAGTACGTC. The chain couples TRBV28 to TRBJ2-7; D is uncertain. The length of the CDR3 is 15 residues. The V and J ends lost 6 bases and 3 bases respectively, with 18 bases between them. Germline CDR1 is MDHEN and CDR2 is SYDVKM.

This clonotype occurred many times. This chain uses TRBV28 with TRBJ2-7; tentatively, D is TRBD1 (6 bases). V lost 5 bases to trimming and J lost 3 bases, with 17 bases between them. CDR1 MDHEN and CDR2 SYDVKM come from the germline V gene. The CDR3 has 15 amino acids. Here the CDR3 reads CASSTPRDTNYEQYV. CDR3 nucleotides: TGTGCCAGCAGTACCCCCCGGGACACCAACTACGAGCAGTACGTC.

CDR3: CASSLWEQGLGLYEQYV. CDR3 coding DNA: TGTGCCAGCAGTTTATGGGAACAAGGACTAGGCCTTTACGAGCAGTACGTC. This sequence joins TRBV28 and TRBJ2-7; 7 bases are shared with TRBD2. Germline-derived CDR1 and CDR2 are MDHEN and SYDVKM. Trimming took 0 bases from V and 4 from J; bases not matched to a gene: 12. This CDR3 is built from 17 residues.

The chain uses TRBV12-3 or TRBV12-4 and TRBJ1-1; TRBD1 might be the D (6 bases). V was pared by 7 bases and J by 0 bases, with 15 bases between. The CDR3 totals 15 residues. The CDR3 loop is CASTSRGAMNTEAFF. In DNA, the CDR3 is TGTGCCAGCACTTCGAGGGGGGCCATGAACACTGAAGCTTTCTTT.

The table lists this clonotype with a few counts. The chain employs TRBV3-1 and TRBJ1-1; D gene uncertain. The germline V gene has CDR1 LGHDT and CDR2 YNNKEL (reference sequence). The germline V and J ends were trimmed by 1 base and 6 bases, with 9 bases remaining between them. This CDR3 is 13 amino acids long. CDR3 coding DNA: TGTGCCAGCAGCCAAGTCGTTGGGGCTGAAGCTTTCTTT. As protein: CASSQVVGAEAFF.

This clonotype was detected ten times or more. Written as DNA, the CDR3 is TGTGCCAGCCGATGGACAGGGATCGGGGCCAACGTCCTGACTTTC. The encoded protein is CASRWTGIGANVLTF. J is TRBJ2-6 and V is TRBV6-5; 8 positions agree with TRBD1. Germline loops: CDR1 MNHEY, CDR2 SVGAGI. This CDR3 contains 15 residues. J was trimmed by 4 bases and V by 8 bases; bases with no gene match: 7.

This rearrangement joins TRBV24-1 to TRBJ2-5, with D possibly matching TRBD2 (6 bases). The CDR3 spans 14 residues. V was shortened by 4 bases and J by 5 bases, with 13 bases between the two germline ends. CDR1 and CDR2 from the germline V gene are KGHDR and SFDVKD. CDR3 loop: CATSDQGGEETQYF. In nucleotides, the CDR3 is TGTGCCACCAGTGACCAGGGAGGAGAGGAGACCCAGTACTTC.

This rearrangement joins TRBV12-3 or TRBV12-4 to TRBJ1-5, with 9 positions matching TRBD1. With 5 bases clipped from V and 7 bases from J, the junction kept 6 bases outside the gene matches. The CDR3 has 14 residues. CDR3 residues: CASSEQGAEQPQHF. CDR3 sequence (DNA): TGTGCCAGCAGTGAACAGGGGGCTGAACAGCCCCAGCATTTT.

The table lists this clonotype with a few counts. The chain combines TRBV29-1 with TRBJ2-2; 8 nucleotides agree with TRBD1. Germline CDR1 is SQVTM and CDR2 is ANQGSEA. This CDR3 is built from 12 residues. Trimming removed 6 bases from V and 6 bases from J; junction bases left unmatched: 3. CDR3 protein: CSVSRGPGELFF. The DNA for the CDR3 is TGCAGCGTCTCCAGGGGGCCCGGGGAGCTGTTTTTT.

The rearrangement joins TRBV5-4 to TRBJ2-7; tentative D call: TRBD1 (6 bases). The CDR3 length is 15 residues. CDR1 is SGHNT, CDR2 YYREEE, per germline (reference sequence). V dropped 1 base and J dropped 1 base, with 12 bases sitting between them. CDR3 coding DNA: TGTGCCAGCAGCTTGCTGACAGGCATATCCTACGAGCAGTACTTC. Translation: CASSLLTGISYEQYF.

This clonotype was recorded many times. The rearrangement joins TRBV6-5 to TRBJ2-3, with TRBD2 matching over 11 bases. In germline, CDR1 is MNHEY, CDR2 SVGAGI. The CDR3 has 16 residues. V dropped 2 bases and J dropped 3; count of bases not matched to a gene: 4. The CDR3 protein is CASSYVIAGGTDTQYF. As DNA, the CDR3 is TGTGCCAGCAGTTACGTAATAGCGGGGGGGACAGATACGCAGTATTTT.

This clonotype has at least ten counts. The rearrangement links TRBV29-1 to TRBJ2-5; D is perhaps TRBD1 or TRBD2 (5 bases each). Trimming pared 4 bases from V and 3 bases from J, leaving 12 bases between. This CDR3 has 13 residues. Per germline, CDR1 SQVTM and CDR2 ANQGSEA. The CDR3 protein is CSVGWWGKETQYF. In DNA form, the CDR3 reads TGCAGCGTTGGTTGGTGGGGGAAAGAGACCCAGTACTTC.